One and the same sample provided the 18 T cell receptor beta chains below, sequenced in a study of response to subunit inactivated influenza vaccine. TCRdb re-derived calls from the RT-PCR reads in MiXCR, one entry per CDR3 protein. Of around 850,000 distinct CDR3 sequences listed, around 18% are singletons. This specimen was PBMCs from blood, taken more than 4 days after vaccination. The receptors stem from a man aged 45-65 years who received an inactivated influenza vaccine.

V usage is TRBV9 and J usage is TRBJ2-5, with 8 bases lining up with TRBD1. Germline lookup yields CDR1 SGDLS and CDR2 YYNGEE. J was trimmed by 5 bases and V by 3 bases; bases with no gene match: 12. The CDR3 totals 16 residues. This CDR3 is CASSAGTGSSGETQYF. The CDR3 coding sequence is TGTGCCAGCAGCGCCGGGACAGGCTCAAGCGGCGAGACCCAGTACTTC.

V is TRBV20-1 and J is TRBJ2-7, with TRBD2 matching 9 bases. J gave up 3 bases and V 2 bases, and 8 bases lay outside the gene matches. The CDR3 sequence is 15 residues long. The germline V gene encodes CDR1 DFQATT and CDR2 SNEGSKA (reference sequence). The CDR3 sequence: CSARFGLAGIYEQYF. CDR3 coding DNA: TGCAGTGCTAGATTCGGGCTAGCGGGGATCTACGAGCAGTACTTC.

The gene calls are TRBV20-1 and TRBJ2-7; unclear D gene. CDR3 length equals 13 residues. The germline V gene has CDR1 DFQATT and CDR2 SNEGSKA (reference sequence). V shed 5 bases and J shed 2 bases, with 13 bases lying between them. CDR3 loop: CSAGPSPPYEQYF. CDR3 DNA: TGCAGTGCTGGGCCATCCCCACCCTACGAGCAGTACTTC.

The genes are TRBV6-1 and TRBJ2-5; 10 bases agree with TRBD2. Trimming cost V 5 bases and J 7 bases; bases outside gene matches: 10. The CDR3 runs to 15 residues. Germline V CDR1 and CDR2: MNHNS, SASEGT. The CDR3 region is CASSHLAGVEGTQYF. The CDR3, as DNA: TGTGCCAGCAGTCATCTAGCGGGAGTCGAAGGGACCCAGTACTTC.

In its sample, this clonotype was seen a few times. The chain carries TRBV7-2 and TRBJ1-3; D not resolved. CDR1 and CDR2 from the germline V gene are SGHTA and FQGNSA. Trimming stripped 5 bases from V and 3 bases from J, with 8 bases between. The CDR3 runs 13 residues. The CDR3 protein is CASSTGHGNTIYF. CDR3 DNA sequence: TGTGCCAGCAGCACGGGCCATGGAAACACCATATATTTT.

This clonotype occurred a few times. V is TRBV20-1 and J is TRBJ2-1; D is unresolved. This CDR3 spans 12 amino acids. Germline CDR1 reads DFQATT; CDR2 reads SNEGSKA (reference sequence). Trimming removed 5 bases at V and 4 bases at J, with 9 bases between. CDR3 protein: CSAGLGYNEQFF. Written as DNA, the CDR3 is TGCAGTGCTGGCCTAGGGTACAATGAGCAGTTCTTC.

The chain links TRBV29-1 to TRBJ2-7; D gene ambiguous. The V gene lost 4 bases and the J gene lost 3 bases, with 10 bases spanning the gap. The CDR3 consists of 12 residues. Germline V lookup: CDR1 SQVTM, CDR2 ANQGSEA. CDR3 sequence (DNA): TGCAGCGTTGCCTGGAGTGGCTACGAGCAGTACTTC. Its translation: CSVAWSGYEQYF.

This clonotype was counted only a few times. This chain joins TRBV5-1 and TRBJ2-2; the D gene could be TRBD1 or TRBD2 (6 bases each). The CDR3 consists of 14 residues. Germline V gene lookup returns CDR1 SGHRS and CDR2 YFSETQ. Trimming stripped 5 bases from V and 1 base from J, with 9 bases between. For the CDR3, the DNA is TGCGCCAGCAGGGAGGGGGTGAACACCGGGGAGCTGTTTTTT. This gives the protein CASREGVNTGELFF.

The chain employs TRBV21-1 and TRBJ1-2. TRBV21-1 is labeled a pseudogene. The CDR3 contains 14 residues. The CDR3 sequence is CASSFRGQSSGYTF. CDR3 nucleotides: TGTGCCAGCAGCTTTCGAGGCCAATCTTCTGGCTACACCTTC.

V and J are TRBV7-2 and TRBJ2-7, with D hard to call. CDR1 and CDR2 (germline): SGHTA, FQGNSA. The CDR3 has 13 residues. The ends were cut back, 1 base at V and 6 bases at J, with 10 bases in the middle. CDR3 sequence (DNA): TGTGCCAGCAGCTTAGGCACTACCGGCGAGCAGTACTTC. It encodes CASSLGTTGEQYF.

This chain uses TRBV7-2 with TRBJ2-5, with D unclear. This CDR3 region has 16 residues. Trimming left V 4 bases short and J 2 bases short, with 17 bases between. Germline loops: CDR1 SGHTA, CDR2 FQGNSA. The CDR3 coding sequence is TGTGCCAGCAGCTCCCCCGGAAACAGTCGACAAGAGACCCAGTACTTC. It specifies CASSSPGNSRQETQYF.

This clonotype was seen at least ten times. This sequence joins TRBV20-1 and TRBJ1-6, with D uncertain. Trimming took off 6 bases at V and 9 bases at J, with 15 bases between the two ends. Germline CDR1 DFQATT, CDR2 SNEGSKA (reference sequence). The CDR3 covers 13 residues. CDR3 DNA: TGCAGTGCAGGCAAGACGGGTTCTTCACCCCTCCACTTT. Translation: CSAGKTGSSPLHF.

This rearrangement joins TRBV29-1 to TRBJ2-1; 10 bases map to TRBD1. CDR3 size: 13 residues. Germline V gives CDR1 SQVTM, CDR2 ANQGSEA. Trimming took 6 bases from V and 5 from J; bases not matched to a gene: 4. CDR3 protein: CSVVGQGNNEQFF. The CDR3 DNA reads TGCAGCGTGGTGGGACAGGGGAACAATGAGCAGTTCTTC.

This chain uses TRBV29-1 with TRBJ2-5; D is uncertain. Germline CDR1 and CDR2: SQVTM and ANQGSEA. Trimming removed 7 bases at V and 4 bases at J, with 16 bases between. This CDR3 spans 13 amino acids. Here the CDR3 DNA reads TGCAGCGCCACCCGGGCGCTGGTAGAGACCCAGTACTTC. Translated: CSATRALVETQYF.

This clonotype was counted at least ten times. The genes are TRBV10-3 and TRBJ2-1; D is perhaps TRBD1 or TRBD2 (5 bases each). The CDR3 is 16 amino acids. The germline V and J ends were trimmed by 0 bases and 0 bases, with 9 bases remaining between them. Germline CDR1 ENHRY, CDR2 SYGVKD. The CDR3 sequence is CAISESWGSSYNEQFF. CDR3 in DNA: TGTGCCATCAGTGAGTCGTGGGGGAGCTCCTACAATGAGCAGTTCTTC.

This clonotype showed up just a few times. The CDR3 coding sequence is TGTGCCAGCACCCCCGGACGGAATAAAGAGACCCAGTACTTC. It specifies CASTPGRNKETQYF. The rearrangement links TRBV12-3 or TRBV12-4 to TRBJ2-5; D is unclear. Between the trimmed V and J ends, which lost 7 bases and 3 bases, there was a span of 15 bases. This CDR3 comprises 14 residues.

The rearrangement uses TRBV5-8 and TRBJ2-5; D may match TRBD1 or TRBD2 (5 bases each). Trimming took off 0 bases at V and 14 bases at J, with 11 bases between the two ends. The CDR3 contains 11 residues. Per the germline V gene, CDR1 is SGHTS and CDR2 is YDEGEE. The CDR3 nucleotides read TGTGCCAGCAGCTTGGTCGGGGCCAAATACTTC. It codes for CASSLVGAKYF.

This clonotype was detected once. DNA of the CDR3: TGCGCCAGCAGCCCTACCGGGACAGGGGTTCGCGGGGAGCTGTTTTTT. It encodes CASSPTGTGVRGELFF. The rearrangement links TRBV5-1 to TRBJ2-2, with 10 bases that match TRBD1. Germline assignment: CDR1 SGHRS and CDR2 YFSETQ. V lost 4 bases and J lost 7; bases outside the gene matches: 10. CDR3 length: 16 residues. The variable domain in full, completed from reference TRBV5-1 and TRBJ2-2, reads KAGVTQTPRYLIKTRGQQVTLSCSPISGHRSVSWYQQTPGQGLQFLFEYFSETQRNKGNFPGRFSGRQFSNSRSEMNVSTLELGDSALYLCASSPTGTGVRGELFFGEGSRLTVL.